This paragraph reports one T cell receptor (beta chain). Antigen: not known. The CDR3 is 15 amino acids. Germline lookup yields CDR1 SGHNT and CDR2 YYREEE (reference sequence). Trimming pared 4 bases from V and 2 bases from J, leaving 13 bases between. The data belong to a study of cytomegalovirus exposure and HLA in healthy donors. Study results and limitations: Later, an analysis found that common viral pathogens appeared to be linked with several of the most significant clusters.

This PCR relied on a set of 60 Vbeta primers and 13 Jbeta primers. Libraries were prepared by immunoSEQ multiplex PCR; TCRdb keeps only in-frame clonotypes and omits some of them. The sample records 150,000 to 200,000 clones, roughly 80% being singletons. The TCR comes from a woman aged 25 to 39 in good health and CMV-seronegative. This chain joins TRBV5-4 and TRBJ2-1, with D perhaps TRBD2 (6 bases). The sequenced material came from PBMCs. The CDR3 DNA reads TGTGCCAGCAGCCCACGGGACTCGACCTACAATGAGCAGTTCTTC. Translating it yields CASSPRDSTYNEQFF.